The text below deals with one TCR beta chain. The antigen remains undetermined. This entry belongs to a study of T cell responses to AZD1222 COVID-19 vaccine. The CDR3 contains 15 residues. Trimming took off 2 bases at V and 6 bases at J, with 13 bases between the two ends. Germline-derived CDR1 and CDR2 are MGHRA and YSYEKL. Produced via immunoSEQ multiplex PCR; TCRdb's table is partial and in-frame only. There are some 130,000 clones in the sample; about 90% occur only once, and roughly a sixth lies in the top ten. Whole-study findings and limits: Compared with day 0, the breadth and depth of the Spike-specific TCR repertoire rose significantly after two doses of AZD1222. Most donors were white British and more were female, and clonal diversity was possibly underestimated. It was only a handful of AZD1222 recipients who were seropositive at baseline.

V and J are TRBV4-1 and TRBJ2-2, with D possibly matching TRBD2 (6 bases). Sequencing used peripheral blood, obtained on day 0 of MenACWY control vaccination. The receptor was derived from an adult in good health. CDR3 nucleotides: TGCGCCAGCAGCCAAACTAGCCGGGTCCCCGGGGAGCTGTTTTTT. This gives the protein CASSQTSRVPGELFF.